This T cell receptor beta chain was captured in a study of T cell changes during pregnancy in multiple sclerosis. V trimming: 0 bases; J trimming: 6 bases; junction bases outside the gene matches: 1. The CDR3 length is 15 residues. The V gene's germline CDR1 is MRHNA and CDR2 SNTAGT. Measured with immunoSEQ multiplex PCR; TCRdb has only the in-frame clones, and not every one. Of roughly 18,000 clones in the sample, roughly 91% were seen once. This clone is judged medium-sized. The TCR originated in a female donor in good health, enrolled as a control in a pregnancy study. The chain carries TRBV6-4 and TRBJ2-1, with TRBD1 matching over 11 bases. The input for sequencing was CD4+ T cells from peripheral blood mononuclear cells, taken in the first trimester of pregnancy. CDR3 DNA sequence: TGTGCCAGCAGTGACTCCGGGACAGGGGGCAATGAGCAGTTCTTC. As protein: CASSDSGTGGNEQFF.